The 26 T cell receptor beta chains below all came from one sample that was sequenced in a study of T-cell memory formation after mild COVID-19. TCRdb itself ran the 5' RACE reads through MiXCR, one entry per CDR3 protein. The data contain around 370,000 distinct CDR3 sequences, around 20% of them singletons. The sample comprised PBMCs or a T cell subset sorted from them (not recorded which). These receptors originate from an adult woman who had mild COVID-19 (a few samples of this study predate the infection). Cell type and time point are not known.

CDR3 amino acids: CSARDSAGRQETQYF. The CDR3 DNA reads TGCAGTGCTAGAGACTCCGCGGGAAGGCAAGAGACCCAGTACTTC. This chain connects TRBV20-1 to TRBJ2-5; D is possibly TRBD2 (6 bases). The CDR3 is 15 amino acids. Germline V gene lookup returns CDR1 DFQATT and CDR2 SNEGSKA (reference sequence). Between the trimmed V and J ends, which lost 0 bases and 2 bases, there was a span of 13 bases.

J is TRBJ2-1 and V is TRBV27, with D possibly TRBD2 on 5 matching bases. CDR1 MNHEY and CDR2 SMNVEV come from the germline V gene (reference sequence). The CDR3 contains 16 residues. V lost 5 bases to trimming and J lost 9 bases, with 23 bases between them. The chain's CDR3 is CASSLWITSHRGEQFF. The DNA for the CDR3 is TGTGCCAGCAGTCTGTGGATCACCTCGCACCGGGGTGAGCAGTTCTTC.

CDR3 residues: CASSPGTGAIGTEAFF. CDR3 in DNA: TGTGCCAGCTCACCCGGGACAGGGGCGATAGGCACTGAAGCTTTCTTT. The chain combines TRBV18 with TRBJ1-1; 10 bases align to TRBD1. The CDR3 covers 16 residues. Looked up from germline, CDR1 is KGHSH and CDR2 is LQKENI. J gave up 4 bases and V 3 bases, and 8 bases lay outside the gene matches.

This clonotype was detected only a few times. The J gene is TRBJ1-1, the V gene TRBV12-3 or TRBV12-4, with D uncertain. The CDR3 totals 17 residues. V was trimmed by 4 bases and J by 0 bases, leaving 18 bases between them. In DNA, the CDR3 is TGTGCCAGCAGTTCCGGCCAGGTGGTGGGCATGAACACTGAAGCTTTCTTT. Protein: CASSSGQVVGMNTEAFF.

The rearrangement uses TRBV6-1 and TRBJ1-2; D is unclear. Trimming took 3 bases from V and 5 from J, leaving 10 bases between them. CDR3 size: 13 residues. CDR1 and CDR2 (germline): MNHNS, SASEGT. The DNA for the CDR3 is TGTGCCAGCAGTGAGGGCGTCCAATATGGCTACACCTTC. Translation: CASSEGVQYGYTF.

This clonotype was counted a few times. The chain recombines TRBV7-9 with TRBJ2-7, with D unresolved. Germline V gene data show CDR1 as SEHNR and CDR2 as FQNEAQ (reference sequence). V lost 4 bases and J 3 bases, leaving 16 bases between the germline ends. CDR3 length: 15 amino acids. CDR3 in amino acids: CASSSPTRNLYEQYF. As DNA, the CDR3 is TGTGCCAGCAGCTCTCCAACACGGAACCTCTACGAGCAGTACTTC.

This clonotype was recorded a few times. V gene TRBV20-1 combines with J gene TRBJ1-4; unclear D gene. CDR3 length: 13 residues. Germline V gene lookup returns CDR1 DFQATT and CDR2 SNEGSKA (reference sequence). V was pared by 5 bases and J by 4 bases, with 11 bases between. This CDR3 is CSAEGGRNEKLFF. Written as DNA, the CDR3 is TGCAGTGCTGAGGGAGGGCGTAATGAAAAACTGTTTTTT.

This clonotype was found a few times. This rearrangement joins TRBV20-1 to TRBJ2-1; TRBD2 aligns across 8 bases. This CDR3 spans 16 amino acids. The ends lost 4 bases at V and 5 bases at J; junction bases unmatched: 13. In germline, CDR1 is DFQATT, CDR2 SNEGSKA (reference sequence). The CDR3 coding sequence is TGCAGTGCTACCGGGGGGGAGGCAGGGCCACACAATGAGCAGTTCTTC. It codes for CSATGGEAGPHNEQFF.

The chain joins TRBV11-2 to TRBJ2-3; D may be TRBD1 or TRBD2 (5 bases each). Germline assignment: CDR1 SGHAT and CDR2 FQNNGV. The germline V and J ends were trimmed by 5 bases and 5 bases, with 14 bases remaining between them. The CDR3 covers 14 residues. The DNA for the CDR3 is TGTGCCAGCAGCCCAGGACTGGGGCGAGATACGCAGTATTTT. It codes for CASSPGLGRDTQYF.

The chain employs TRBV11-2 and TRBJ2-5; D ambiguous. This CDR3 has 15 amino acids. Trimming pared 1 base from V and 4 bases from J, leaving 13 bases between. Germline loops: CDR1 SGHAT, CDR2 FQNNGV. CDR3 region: CASSLVQPPGETQYF. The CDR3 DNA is TGTGCCAGCAGCTTAGTTCAACCCCCGGGAGAGACCCAGTACTTC.

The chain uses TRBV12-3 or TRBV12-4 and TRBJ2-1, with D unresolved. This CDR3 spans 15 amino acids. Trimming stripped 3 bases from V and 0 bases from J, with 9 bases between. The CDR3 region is CASSFPRNSYNEQFF. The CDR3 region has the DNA TGTGCCAGCAGTTTTCCCAGAAACTCCTACAATGAGCAGTTCTTC.

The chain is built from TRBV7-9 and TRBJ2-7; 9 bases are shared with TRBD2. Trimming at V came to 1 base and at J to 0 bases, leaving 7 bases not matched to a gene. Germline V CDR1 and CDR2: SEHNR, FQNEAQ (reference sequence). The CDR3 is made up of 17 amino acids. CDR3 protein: CASSLVASGTGSYEQYF. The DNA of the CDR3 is TGTGCCAGCAGCTTAGTGGCTAGCGGGACCGGCTCCTACGAGCAGTACTTC.

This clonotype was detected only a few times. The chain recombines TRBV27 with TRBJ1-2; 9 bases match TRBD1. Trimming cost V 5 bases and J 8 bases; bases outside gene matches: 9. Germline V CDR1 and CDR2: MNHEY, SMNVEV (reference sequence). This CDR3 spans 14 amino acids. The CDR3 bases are TGTGCCAGCAGTGGGGGGACAGGGCAACTGGGCTACACCTTC. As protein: CASSGGTGQLGYTF.

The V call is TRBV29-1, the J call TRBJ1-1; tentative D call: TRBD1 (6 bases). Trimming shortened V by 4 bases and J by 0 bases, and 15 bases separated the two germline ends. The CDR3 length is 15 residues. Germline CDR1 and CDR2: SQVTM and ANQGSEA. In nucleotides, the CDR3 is TGCAGCGTTGCAGTGATGGGGGCCCTGAACACTGAAGCTTTCTTT. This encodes CSVAVMGALNTEAFF.

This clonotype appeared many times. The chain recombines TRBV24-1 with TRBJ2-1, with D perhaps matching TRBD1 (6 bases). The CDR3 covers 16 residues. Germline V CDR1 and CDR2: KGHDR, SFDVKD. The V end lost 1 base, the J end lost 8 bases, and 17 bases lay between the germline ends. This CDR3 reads CATSDFGDRGSDEQFF. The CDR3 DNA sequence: TGTGCCACCAGTGATTTTGGGGATAGGGGGAGCGATGAGCAGTTCTTC.

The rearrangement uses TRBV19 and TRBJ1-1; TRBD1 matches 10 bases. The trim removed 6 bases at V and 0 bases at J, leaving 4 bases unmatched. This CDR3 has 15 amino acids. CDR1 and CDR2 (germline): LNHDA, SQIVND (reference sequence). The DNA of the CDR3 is TGTGCCAGTAGACCCGGACAGGGGGTGAACACTGAAGCTTTCTTT. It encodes CASRPGQGVNTEAFF.

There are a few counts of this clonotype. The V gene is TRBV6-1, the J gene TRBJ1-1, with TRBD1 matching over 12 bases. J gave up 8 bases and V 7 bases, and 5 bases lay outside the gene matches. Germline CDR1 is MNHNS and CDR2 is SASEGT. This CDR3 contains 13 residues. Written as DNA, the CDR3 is TGTGCCAGCAAGGGACAGGGGGCGGGGGAAGCTTTCTTT. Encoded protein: CASKGQGAGEAFF.

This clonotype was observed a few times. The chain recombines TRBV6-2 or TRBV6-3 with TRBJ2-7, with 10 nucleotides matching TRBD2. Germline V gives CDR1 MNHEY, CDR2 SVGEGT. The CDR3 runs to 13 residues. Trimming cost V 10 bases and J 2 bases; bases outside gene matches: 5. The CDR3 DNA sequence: TGTGCCACCCGGACTAGCGGCCCCTACGAGCAGTACTTC. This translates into CATRTSGPYEQYF.

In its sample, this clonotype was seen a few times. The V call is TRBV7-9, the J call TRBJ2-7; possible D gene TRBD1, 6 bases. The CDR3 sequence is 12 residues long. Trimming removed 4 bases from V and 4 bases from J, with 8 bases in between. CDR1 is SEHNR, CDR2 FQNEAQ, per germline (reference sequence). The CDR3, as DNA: TGTGCCAGCAGCTCGAGGGGGTACGAGCAGTACTTC. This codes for CASSSRGYEQYF.

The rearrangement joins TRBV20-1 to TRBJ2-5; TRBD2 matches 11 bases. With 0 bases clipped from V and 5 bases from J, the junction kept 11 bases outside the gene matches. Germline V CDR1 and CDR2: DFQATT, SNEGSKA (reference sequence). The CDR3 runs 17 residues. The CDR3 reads CSARDLYIAGGGETQYF. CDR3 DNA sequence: TGCAGTGCTAGAGATCTCTATATAGCGGGAGGGGGGGAGACCCAGTACTTC.

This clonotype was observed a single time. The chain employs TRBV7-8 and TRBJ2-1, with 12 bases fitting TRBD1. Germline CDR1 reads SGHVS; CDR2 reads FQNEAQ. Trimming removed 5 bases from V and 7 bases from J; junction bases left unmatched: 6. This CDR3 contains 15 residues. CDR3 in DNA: TGTGCCAGCAGCGCGGGACAGGGGGCTGGGAATGAGCAGTTCTTC. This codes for CASSAGQGAGNEQFF.

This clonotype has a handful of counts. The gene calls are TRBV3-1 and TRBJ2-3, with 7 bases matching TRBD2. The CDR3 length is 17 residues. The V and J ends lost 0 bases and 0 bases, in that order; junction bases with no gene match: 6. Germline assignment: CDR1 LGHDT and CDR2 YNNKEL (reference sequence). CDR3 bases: TGTGCCAGCAGCCAAGAAAGGACTAGTCCCAGCACAGATACGCAGTATTTT. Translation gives CASSQERTSPSTDTQYF.

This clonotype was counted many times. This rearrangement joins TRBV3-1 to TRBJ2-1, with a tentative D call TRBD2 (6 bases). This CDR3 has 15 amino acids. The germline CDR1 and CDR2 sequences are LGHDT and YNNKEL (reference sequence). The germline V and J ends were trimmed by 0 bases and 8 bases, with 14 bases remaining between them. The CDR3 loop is CASSQDRVSGDEQFF. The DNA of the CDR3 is TGTGCCAGCAGCCAAGATCGAGTTAGCGGCGATGAGCAGTTCTTC.

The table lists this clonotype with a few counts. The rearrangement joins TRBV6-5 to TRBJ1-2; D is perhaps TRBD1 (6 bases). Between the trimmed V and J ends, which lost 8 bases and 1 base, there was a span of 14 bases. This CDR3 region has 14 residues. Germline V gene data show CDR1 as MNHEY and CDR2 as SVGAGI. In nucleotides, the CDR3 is TGTGCCAGCCTCCCACAGGGAGATAACTATGGCTACACCTTC. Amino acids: CASLPQGDNYGYTF.

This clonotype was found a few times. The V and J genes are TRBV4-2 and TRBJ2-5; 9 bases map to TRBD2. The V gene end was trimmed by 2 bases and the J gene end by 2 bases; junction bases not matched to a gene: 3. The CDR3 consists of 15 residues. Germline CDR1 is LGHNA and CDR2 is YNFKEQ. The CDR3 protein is CASSQLAGYQETQYF. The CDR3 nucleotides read TGTGCCAGCAGCCAACTAGCGGGATATCAAGAGACCCAGTACTTC.

The CDR3 spells CASSSNMELFF. In nucleotides, the CDR3 is TGCGCCAGCAGCTCAAACATGGAGCTGTTTTTT. This chain joins TRBV5-1 and TRBJ2-2; D not resolved. The germline V gene has CDR1 SGHRS and CDR2 YFSETQ. The CDR3 has 11 amino acids. V shed 3 bases and J shed 10 bases, with 7 bases lying between them.